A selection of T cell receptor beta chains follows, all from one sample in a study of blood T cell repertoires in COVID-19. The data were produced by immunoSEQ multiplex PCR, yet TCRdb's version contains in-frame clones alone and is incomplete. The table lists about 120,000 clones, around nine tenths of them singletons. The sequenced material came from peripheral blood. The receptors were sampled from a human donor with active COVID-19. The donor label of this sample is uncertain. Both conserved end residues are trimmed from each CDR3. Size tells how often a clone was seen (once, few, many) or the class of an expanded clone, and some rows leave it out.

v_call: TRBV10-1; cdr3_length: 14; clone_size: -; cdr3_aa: ASSESPTGTLYEQY
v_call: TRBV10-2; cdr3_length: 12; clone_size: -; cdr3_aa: ASSELRLSYEQY
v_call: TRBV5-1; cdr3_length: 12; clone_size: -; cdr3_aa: ASSLNTALETQY
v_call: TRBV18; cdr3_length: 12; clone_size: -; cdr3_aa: ASSPTSYQETQY
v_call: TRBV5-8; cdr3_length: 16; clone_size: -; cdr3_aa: ASSLVGGLNSGANVLT
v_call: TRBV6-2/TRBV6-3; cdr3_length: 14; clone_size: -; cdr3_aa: ASSYSMDRSTYEQY
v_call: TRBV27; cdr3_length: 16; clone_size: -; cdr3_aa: ASSLFGGGALRADTQY
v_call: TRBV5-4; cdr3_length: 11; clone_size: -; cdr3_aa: ASARQRNTEAF
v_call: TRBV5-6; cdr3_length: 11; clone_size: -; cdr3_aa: ASSLNEAYGYT
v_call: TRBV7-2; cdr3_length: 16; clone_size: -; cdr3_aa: ASSLSGGRGAQNSPLH
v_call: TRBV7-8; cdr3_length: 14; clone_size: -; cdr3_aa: ASSLATGAPNYGYT
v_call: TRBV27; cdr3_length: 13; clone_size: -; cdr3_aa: ASSSAGTGGSEAF
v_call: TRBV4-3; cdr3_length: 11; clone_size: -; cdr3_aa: ASSQQGRTEAF
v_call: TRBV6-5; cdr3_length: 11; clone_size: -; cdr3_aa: ASSLDRDNEQF
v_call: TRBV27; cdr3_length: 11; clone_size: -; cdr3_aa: AGRDNLDNEQF
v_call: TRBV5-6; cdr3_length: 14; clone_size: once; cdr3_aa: ASSSRSSGGIYEQY
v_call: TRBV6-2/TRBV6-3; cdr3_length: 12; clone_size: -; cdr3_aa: ASSTGTGNTEAF
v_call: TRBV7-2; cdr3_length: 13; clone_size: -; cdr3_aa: ASSLAGGYYRGYT
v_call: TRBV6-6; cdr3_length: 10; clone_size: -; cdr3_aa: ASSYPKGSPF
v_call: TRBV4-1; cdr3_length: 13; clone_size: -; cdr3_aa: ASSQEPGIDNEQF
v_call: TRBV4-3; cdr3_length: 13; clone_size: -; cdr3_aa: ASSRNRVGYYGYT
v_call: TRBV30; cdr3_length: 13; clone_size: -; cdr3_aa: AWSPRDRDFQPQH
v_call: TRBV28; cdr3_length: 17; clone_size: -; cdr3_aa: ASSFYSGGLQGMNTEAF
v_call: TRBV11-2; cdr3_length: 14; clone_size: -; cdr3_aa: ASNFGTWTGYDEQF
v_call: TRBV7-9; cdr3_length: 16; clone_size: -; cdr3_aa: ASSLGQFEGRGGTEAF
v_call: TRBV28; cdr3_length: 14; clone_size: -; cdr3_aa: ASRVGGGAVYNEQF
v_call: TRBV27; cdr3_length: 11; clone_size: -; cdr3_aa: ASSLAWGQPQH
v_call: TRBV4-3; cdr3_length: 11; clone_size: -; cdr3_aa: ASSLQVHNEQF
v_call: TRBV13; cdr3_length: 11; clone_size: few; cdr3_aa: ASSSDRAPEAF
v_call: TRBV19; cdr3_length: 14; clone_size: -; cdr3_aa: ASSPRGSLGLETQY
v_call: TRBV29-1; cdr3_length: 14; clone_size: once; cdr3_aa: SARKTGGISGNTIY
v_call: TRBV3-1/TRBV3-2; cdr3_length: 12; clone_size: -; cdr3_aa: ASSQVAGRETQY
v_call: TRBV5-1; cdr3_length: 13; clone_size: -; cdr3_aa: ASSLTGTDFNEQF
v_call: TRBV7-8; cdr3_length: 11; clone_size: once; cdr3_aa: ASSQTENYGYT
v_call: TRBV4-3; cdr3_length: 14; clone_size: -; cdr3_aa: ASSTTDSSSYNEQF
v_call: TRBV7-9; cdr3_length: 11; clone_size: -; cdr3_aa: ASSPVGVYGYT
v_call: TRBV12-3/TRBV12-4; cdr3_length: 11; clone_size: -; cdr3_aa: ASKRTRQETQY
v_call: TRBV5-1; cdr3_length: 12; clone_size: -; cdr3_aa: ASSWGDSSYEQY
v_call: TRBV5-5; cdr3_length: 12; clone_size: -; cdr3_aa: ASSWDRGYYGYT
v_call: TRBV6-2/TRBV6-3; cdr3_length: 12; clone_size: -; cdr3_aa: ASSYSIRNYGYT
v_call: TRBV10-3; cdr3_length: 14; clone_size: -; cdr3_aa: AISHHADINTGELF
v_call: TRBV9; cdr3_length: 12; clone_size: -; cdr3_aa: ASSTAGSTDTQY
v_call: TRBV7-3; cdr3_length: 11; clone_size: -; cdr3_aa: ASSRGGRDEQF
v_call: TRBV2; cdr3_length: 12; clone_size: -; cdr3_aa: ASSVIRGSGGYT
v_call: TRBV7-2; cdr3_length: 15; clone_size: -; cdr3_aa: ASSLAATGTSGGGKY
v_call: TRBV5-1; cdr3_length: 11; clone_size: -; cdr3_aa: ASSWLTAGIPY
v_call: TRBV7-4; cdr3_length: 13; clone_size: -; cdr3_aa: ASSFTSGGSYEQY
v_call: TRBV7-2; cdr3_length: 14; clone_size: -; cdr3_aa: ASSLGIVTGNNEQF